The present TCR beta chain was sequenced within a study of cytomegalovirus exposure and HLA in healthy donors. About the study: Within the Caucasian-associated ancestry cluster were around four fifths of the 398 genotyped donors. Overall study results and limits: In a later analysis, a genetic analysis reported fewer productive-TCR N-insertions in an Asian-associated ancestry cluster than the cohort average. Usually a TCR sequence was rare, but some public TCRs were found in many donors. TCR beta sequences reportedly predicted the HLA-A and HLA-B alleles of most subjects accurately.

Vbeta (60) and Jbeta (13) primers were used in the PCR. Assay used: immunoSEQ multiplex PCR; TCRdb lists only in-frame clones, some missing. The profile shows over 130,000 clones, approximately 79% of them singletons. Of note for this clone: No antigen is known for it.

This CDR3 has 14 amino acids. Germline CDR1 SGHNT, CDR2 YYREEE (reference sequence). The receptor was derived from a middle-aged man in good health and CMV-seropositive. Sequencing used PBMCs. The J gene is TRBJ2-5, the V gene TRBV5-4; 9 bases fit TRBD1. The J call may be wrong; the DNA end is better matched by TRBJ2-7. The CDR3 sequence: CASSLGDRVNEQYF. CDR3 DNA sequence: TGTGCCAGCAGCTTGGGGGACAGGGTAAACGAGCAGTACTTC.